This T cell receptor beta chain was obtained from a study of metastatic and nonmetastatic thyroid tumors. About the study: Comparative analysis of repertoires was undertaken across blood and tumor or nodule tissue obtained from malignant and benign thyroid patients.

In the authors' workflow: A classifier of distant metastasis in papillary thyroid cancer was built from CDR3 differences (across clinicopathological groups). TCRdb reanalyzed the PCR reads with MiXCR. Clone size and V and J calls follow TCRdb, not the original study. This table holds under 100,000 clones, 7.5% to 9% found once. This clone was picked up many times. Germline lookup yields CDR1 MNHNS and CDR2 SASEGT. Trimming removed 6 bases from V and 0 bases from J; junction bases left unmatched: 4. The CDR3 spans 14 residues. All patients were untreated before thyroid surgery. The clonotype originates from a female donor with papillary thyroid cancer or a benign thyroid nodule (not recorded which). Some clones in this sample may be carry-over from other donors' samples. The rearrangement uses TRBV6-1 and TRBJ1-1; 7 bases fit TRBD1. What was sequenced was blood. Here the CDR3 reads CASRARGVNTEAFF. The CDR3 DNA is TGTGCCAGCAGGGCCAGGGGGGTGAACACTGAAGCTTTCTTT.